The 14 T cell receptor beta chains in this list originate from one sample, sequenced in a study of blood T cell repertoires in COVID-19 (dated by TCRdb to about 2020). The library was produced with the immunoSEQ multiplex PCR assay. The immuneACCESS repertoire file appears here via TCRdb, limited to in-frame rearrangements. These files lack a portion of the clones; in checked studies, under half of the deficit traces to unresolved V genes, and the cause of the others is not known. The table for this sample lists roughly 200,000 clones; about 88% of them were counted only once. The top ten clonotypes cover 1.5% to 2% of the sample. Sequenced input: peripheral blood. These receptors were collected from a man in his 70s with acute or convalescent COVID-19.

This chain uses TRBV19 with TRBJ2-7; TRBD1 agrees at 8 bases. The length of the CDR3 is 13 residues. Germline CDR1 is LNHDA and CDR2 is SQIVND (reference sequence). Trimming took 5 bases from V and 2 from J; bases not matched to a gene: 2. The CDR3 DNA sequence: TGTGCCAGTAGTTACAGGGGGACCTACGAGCAGTACTTC. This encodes CASSYRGTYEQYF.

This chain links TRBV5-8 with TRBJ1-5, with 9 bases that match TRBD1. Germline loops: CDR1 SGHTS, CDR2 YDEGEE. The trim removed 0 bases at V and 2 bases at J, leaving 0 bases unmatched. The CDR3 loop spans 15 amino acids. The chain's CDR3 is CASSLGDRGNQPQHF. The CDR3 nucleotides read TGTGCCAGCAGCTTGGGGGACAGGGGCAATCAGCCCCAGCATTTT.

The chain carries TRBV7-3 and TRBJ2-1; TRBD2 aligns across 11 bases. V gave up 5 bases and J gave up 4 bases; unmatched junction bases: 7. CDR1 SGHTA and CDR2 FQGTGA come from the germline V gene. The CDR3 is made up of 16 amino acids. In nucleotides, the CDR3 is TGTGCCAGCAGCAAACGGACTAGCGGGTCATACAATGAGCAGTTCTTC. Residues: CASSKRTSGSYNEQFF. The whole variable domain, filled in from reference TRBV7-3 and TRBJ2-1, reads GAGVSQTPSNKVTEKGKYVELRCDPISGHTALYWYRQSLGQGPEFLIYFQGTGAADDSGLPNDRFFAVRPEGSVSTLKIQRTERGDSAVYLCASSKRTSGSYNEQFFGPGTRLTVL.

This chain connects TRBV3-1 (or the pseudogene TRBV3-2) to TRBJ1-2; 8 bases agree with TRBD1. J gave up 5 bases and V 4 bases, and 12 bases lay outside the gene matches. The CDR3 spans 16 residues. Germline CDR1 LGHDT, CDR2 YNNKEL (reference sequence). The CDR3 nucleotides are TGTGCCAGCAGCCGGTATCAGGGGGCTTTAGAATATGGCTACACCTTC. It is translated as CASSRYQGALEYGYTF.

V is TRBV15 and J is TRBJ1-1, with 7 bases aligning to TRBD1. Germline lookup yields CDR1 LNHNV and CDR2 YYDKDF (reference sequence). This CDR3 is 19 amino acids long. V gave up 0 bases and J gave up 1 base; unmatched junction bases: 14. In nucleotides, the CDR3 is TGTGCCACCAGCAGAGATCAAAGGCAGGGGGTTAAAACGAACACTGAAGCTTTCTTT. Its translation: CATSRDQRQGVKTNTEAFF. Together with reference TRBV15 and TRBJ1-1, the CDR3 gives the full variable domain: DAMVIQNPRYQVTQFGKPVTLSCSQTLNHNVMYWYQQKSSQAPKLLFHYYDKDFNNEADTPDNFQSRRPNTSFCFLDIRSPGLGDTAMYLCATSRDQRQGVKTNTEAFFGQGTRLTVV.

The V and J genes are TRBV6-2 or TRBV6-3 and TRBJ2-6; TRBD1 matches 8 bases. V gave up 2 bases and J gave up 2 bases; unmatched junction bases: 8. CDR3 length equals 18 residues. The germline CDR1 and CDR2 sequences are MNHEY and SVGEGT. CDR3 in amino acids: CASSYPLRQGTGANVLTF. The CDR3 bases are TGTGCCAGCAGTTACCCCCTAAGACAGGGGACTGGGGCCAACGTCCTGACTTTC.

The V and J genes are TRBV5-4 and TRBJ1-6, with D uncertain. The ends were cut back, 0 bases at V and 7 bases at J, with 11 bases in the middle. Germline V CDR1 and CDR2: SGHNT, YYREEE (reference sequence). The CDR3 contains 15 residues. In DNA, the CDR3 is TGTGCCAGCAGCTTGGGAGGTGCCGGCAATTCACCCCTCCACTTT. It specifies CASSLGGAGNSPLHF.

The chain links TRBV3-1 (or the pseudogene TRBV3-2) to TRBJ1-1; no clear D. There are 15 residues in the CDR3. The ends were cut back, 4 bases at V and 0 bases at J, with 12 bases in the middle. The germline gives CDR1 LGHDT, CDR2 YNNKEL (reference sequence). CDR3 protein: CASSPGLLLNTEAFF. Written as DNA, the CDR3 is TGTGCCAGCAGCCCCGGACTTTTGTTGAACACTGAAGCTTTCTTT.

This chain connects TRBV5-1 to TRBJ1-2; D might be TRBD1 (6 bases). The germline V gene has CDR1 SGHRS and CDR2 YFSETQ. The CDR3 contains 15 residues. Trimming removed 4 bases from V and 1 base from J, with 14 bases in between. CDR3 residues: CASSLGGSSNYGYTF. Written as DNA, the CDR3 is TGCGCCAGCAGCCTAGGGGGTTCCAGTAACTATGGCTACACCTTC.

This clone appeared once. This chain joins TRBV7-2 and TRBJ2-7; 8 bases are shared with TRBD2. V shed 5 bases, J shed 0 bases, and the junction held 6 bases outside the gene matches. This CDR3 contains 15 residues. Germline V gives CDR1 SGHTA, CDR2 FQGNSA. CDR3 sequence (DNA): TGTGCCAGCAGCCTTAGCGGGATGAGCTCCTACGAGCAGTACTTC. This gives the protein CASSLSGMSSYEQYF.

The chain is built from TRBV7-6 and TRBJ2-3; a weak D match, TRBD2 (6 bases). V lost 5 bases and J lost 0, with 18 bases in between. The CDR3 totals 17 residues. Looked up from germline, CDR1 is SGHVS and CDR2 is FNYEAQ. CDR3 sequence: CASSPHGAGTSTDTQYF. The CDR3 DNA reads TGTGCCAGCAGCCCCCATGGAGCAGGGACTAGCACAGATACGCAGTATTTT.

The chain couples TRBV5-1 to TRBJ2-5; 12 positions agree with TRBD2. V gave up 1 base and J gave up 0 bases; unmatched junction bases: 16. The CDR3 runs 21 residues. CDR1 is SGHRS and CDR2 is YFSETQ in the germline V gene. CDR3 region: CASSLSYRTSGKFRYQETQYF. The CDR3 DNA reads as TGCGCCAGCAGCTTGAGCTACCGGACTAGCGGGAAGTTTCGTTACCAAGAGACCCAGTACTTC.

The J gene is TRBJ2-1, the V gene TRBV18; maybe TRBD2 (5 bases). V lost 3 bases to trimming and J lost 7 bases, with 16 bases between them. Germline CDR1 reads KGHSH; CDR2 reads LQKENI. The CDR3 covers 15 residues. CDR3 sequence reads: CASSPLRPGTNEQFF. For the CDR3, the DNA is TGTGCCAGCTCACCTCTCCGCCCGGGAACTAATGAGCAGTTCTTC.

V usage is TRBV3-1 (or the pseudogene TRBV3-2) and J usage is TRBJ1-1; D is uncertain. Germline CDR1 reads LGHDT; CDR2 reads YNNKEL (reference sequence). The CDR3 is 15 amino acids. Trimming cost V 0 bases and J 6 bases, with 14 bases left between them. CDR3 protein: CASSQDSILSAEAFF. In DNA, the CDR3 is TGTGCCAGCAGCCAAGATAGTATTTTAAGCGCTGAAGCTTTCTTT.